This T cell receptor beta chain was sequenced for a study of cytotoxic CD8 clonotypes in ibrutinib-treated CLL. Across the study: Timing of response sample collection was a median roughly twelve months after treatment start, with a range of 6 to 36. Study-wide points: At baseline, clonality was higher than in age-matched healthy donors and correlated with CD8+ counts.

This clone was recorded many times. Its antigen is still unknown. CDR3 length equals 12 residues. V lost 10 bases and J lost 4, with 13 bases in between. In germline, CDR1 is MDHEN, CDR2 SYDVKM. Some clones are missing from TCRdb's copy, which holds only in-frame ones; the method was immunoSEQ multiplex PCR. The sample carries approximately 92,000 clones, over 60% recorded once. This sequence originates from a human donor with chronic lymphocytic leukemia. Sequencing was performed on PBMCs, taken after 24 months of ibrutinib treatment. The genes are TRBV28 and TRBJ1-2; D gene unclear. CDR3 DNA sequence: TGTGCCATTATAAGGGAGGGCTATGGCTACACCTTC. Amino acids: CAIIREGYGYTF.